What follows are 27 T cell receptor beta chains derived from one specimen sequenced in a study of cytomegalovirus exposure and HLA in healthy donors. Sequencing was performed with immunoSEQ multiplex PCR; in TCRdb, only in-frame clones are kept and a portion is missing. The sample records 160,000 or so clones, approximately 90% being singletons. The sample was PBMCs. These receptors were taken from a woman aged 30 to 39 in good health and CMV-seronegative.

This CDR3 reads CASRPVPNTEAFF. CDR3 DNA sequence: TGTGCCAGCCGCCCGGTCCCGAACACTGAAGCTTTCTTT. The V and J genes are TRBV5-4 and TRBJ1-1; the D is unclear. With 7 bases removed from V and 1 base from J, the gap between germline ends came to 11 bases. CDR3 length: 13 residues. Looked up from germline, CDR1 is SGHNT and CDR2 is YYREEE (reference sequence).

This sequence joins TRBV4-1 and TRBJ2-1, with D possibly matching TRBD2 (6 bases). The CDR3 has 16 residues. Trimming took off 0 bases at V and 9 bases at J, with 18 bases between the two ends. The germline CDR1 and CDR2 sequences are MGHRA and YSYEKL. The CDR3 here is CASSQDTSRRGGEQFF. DNA of the CDR3: TGCGCCAGCAGCCAAGATACCTCCAGGCGGGGCGGTGAGCAGTTCTTC.

The chain couples TRBV19 to TRBJ2-3; D possibly corresponds to TRBD1 (6 bases). V was trimmed by 3 bases and J by 1 base, leaving 8 bases between them. Germline V lookup: CDR1 LNHDA, CDR2 SQIVND (reference sequence). The CDR3 runs 14 residues. DNA for the CDR3: TGTGCCAGTAGTATTAAGGGGGGCACAGATACGCAGTATTTT. Residues: CASSIKGGTDTQYF.

This rearrangement joins TRBV2 to TRBJ1-5, with D possibly being TRBD1 (6 bases). Germline CDR1 SNHLY, CDR2 FYNNEI. The CDR3 loop spans 15 amino acids. Trimming stripped 1 base from V and 4 bases from J, with 11 bases between. The CDR3 reads CASSEDREINQPQHF. The CDR3 bases are TGTGCCAGCAGTGAAGACAGGGAGATAAATCAGCCCCAGCATTTT. Drawing the rest from reference TRBV2 and TRBJ1-5, the complete variable domain is EPEVTQTPSHQVTQMGQEVILRCVPISNHLYFYWYRQILGQKVEFLVSFYNNEISEKSEIFDDQFSVERPDGSNFTLKIRSTKLEDSAMYFCASSEDREINQPQHFGDGTRLSIL.

The chain carries TRBV19 and TRBJ1-2; D is uncertain. Trimming took 6 bases from V and 2 from J, leaving 7 bases between them. The CDR3 runs 12 residues. From germline, CDR1 is LNHDA and CDR2 SQIVND (reference sequence). For the CDR3, the DNA is TGTGCCAGTAGCCGGGGAAACTATGGCTACACCTTC. Encoded protein: CASSRGNYGYTF.

The chain carries TRBV2 and TRBJ1-5; TRBD1 matches 8 bases. This CDR3 spans 12 amino acids. The trim removed 2 bases at V and 11 bases at J, leaving 2 bases unmatched. Germline CDR1 is SNHLY and CDR2 is FYNNEI. The CDR3 region is CASSETGQAQHF. The CDR3 region has the DNA TGTGCCAGCAGTGAAACGGGACAGGCCCAGCATTTT.

As concerns this clone: Other DNA sequences in the same sample also yield this CDR3. This chain links TRBV7-9 with TRBJ1-6; 9 bases are a match to TRBD1. This CDR3 region has 15 residues. CDR1 SEHNR and CDR2 FQNEAQ come from the germline V gene (reference sequence). After removal of 1 base from V and 7 bases from J, the junction contained 2 bases not matched to a gene. The chain's CDR3 is CASSLGDRENSPLHF. Written as DNA, the CDR3 is TGTGCCAGCAGCTTAGGGGACAGGGAGAATTCACCCCTCCACTTT.

The chain combines TRBV2 with TRBJ1-5; D not certain. This CDR3 region has 14 residues. V shed 6 bases and J shed 7 bases, with 16 bases lying between them. CDR1 SNHLY and CDR2 FYNNEI come from the germline V gene. The CDR3 nucleotides read TGTGCCAGCAGACGGGAAGCAGGCGGGCAGCCCCAGCATTTT. It encodes CASRREAGGQPQHF.

The gene calls are TRBV10-3 and TRBJ2-2; D gene unclear. V lost 8 bases and J 6 bases, leaving 13 bases between the germline ends. The germline V gene encodes CDR1 ENHRY and CDR2 SYGVKD. The CDR3 covers 13 residues. The CDR3 loop reads CAIRPGLSGELFF. CDR3 nucleotides: TGTGCCATCCGCCCGGGTTTGTCCGGGGAGCTGTTTTTT.

CDR3 sequence (DNA): TGTGCCAGCAGCCCTCGGGACTATGGAAACACCATATATTTT. Amino acids: CASSPRDYGNTIYF. The chain carries TRBV6-5 and TRBJ1-3; possibly TRBD1 for D (5 bases). V lost 6 bases and J 3 bases, leaving 12 bases between the germline ends. Per germline, CDR1 MNHEY and CDR2 SVGAGI. This CDR3 comprises 14 residues.

V gene TRBV6-1 combines with J gene TRBJ2-7; 10 bases line up with TRBD1. Germline loops: CDR1 MNHNS, CDR2 SASEGT. The V segment lost 3 bases and the J segment 4 bases; nucleotides outside the gene matches: 6. The CDR3 sequence is 15 residues long. The CDR3 is CASSDPGTGVYEQYF. CDR3 nucleotides: TGTGCCAGCAGTGATCCCGGGACAGGGGTTTACGAGCAGTACTTC.

This chain connects TRBV18 to TRBJ2-7; TRBD2 matches 7 bases. CDR1 and CDR2 (germline): KGHSH, LQKENI. The CDR3 is 13 amino acids. V shed 11 bases, J shed 6 bases, and the junction held 13 bases outside the gene matches. DNA of the CDR3: TGTGCCTCCCACCCTGCTGGGGGGGTCGAGCAGTACTTC. As protein: CASHPAGGVEQYF.

The chain joins TRBV2 to TRBJ2-2; D is perhaps TRBD1 (7 bases). This CDR3 comprises 14 residues. Looked up from germline, CDR1 is SNHLY and CDR2 is FYNNEI. V lost 6 bases to trimming and J lost 6 bases, with 14 bases between them. The DNA for the CDR3 is TGTGCCAGCAGACCCGACAGGGAGGCCGGGGAGCTGTTTTTT. Protein product: CASRPDREAGELFF. Using reference TRBV2 and TRBJ2-2 for the parts outside the CDR3, the full variable domain is EPEVTQTPSHQVTQMGQEVILRCVPISNHLYFYWYRQILGQKVEFLVSFYNNEISEKSEIFDDQFSVERPDGSNFTLKIRSTKLEDSAMYFCASRPDREAGELFFGEGSRLTVL.

The chain combines TRBV15 with TRBJ1-5, with a tentative D call TRBD1 (5 bases). Germline lookup yields CDR1 LNHNV and CDR2 YYDKDF (reference sequence). The V end lost 0 bases, the J end lost 6 bases, and 12 bases lay between the germline ends. This CDR3 is 15 amino acids long. As DNA, the CDR3 is TGTGCCACCAGCAGAGATAGGCAGGGTCGTCAGCCCCAGCATTTT. This sequence encodes CATSRDRQGRQPQHF.

This sequence joins TRBV6-5 and TRBJ2-7; D remains ambiguous. V gave up 6 bases and J gave up 4 bases, with 7 bases separating them. CDR3 length: 11 residues. Germline V lookup: CDR1 MNHEY, CDR2 SVGAGI. The CDR3 loop reads CASRTQYEQYF. CDR3 sequence (DNA): TGTGCCAGCAGAACACAATACGAGCAGTACTTC.

This chain links TRBV6-1 with TRBJ1-4; perhaps TRBD1 as D (6 bases). Germline V gives CDR1 MNHNS, CDR2 SASEGT. The CDR3 extends over 14 amino acids. Trimming removed 2 bases at V and 8 bases at J, with 12 bases between. CDR3 DNA sequence: TGTGCCAGCAGTGAATACAGGGTTGCCGAAAAACTGTTTTTT. Its translation is CASSEYRVAEKLFF.

J is TRBJ2-5 and V is TRBV2, with 11 bases fitting TRBD1. Germline loops: CDR1 SNHLY, CDR2 FYNNEI. V was pared by 7 bases and J by 4 bases, with 17 bases of the junction left unmatched. The CDR3 is made up of 18 amino acids. Written as DNA, the CDR3 is TGTGCCAGCATCCTTACACTTCCGGGACAGGGGGTTTTAGAGACCCAGTACTTC. It encodes CASILTLPGQGVLETQYF.

The chain links TRBV19 to TRBJ1-1; D gene unclear. Trimming pared 4 bases from V and 2 bases from J, leaving 11 bases between. CDR3 length: 14 residues. Germline CDR1 reads LNHDA; CDR2 reads SQIVND (reference sequence). The CDR3 protein is CASSRRRTNTEAFF. CDR3 sequence (DNA): TGTGCCAGTAGTAGGAGAAGGACTAACACTGAAGCTTTCTTT.

The CDR3 protein is CSVEEQARGYTEAFF. For the CDR3, the DNA is TGCAGCGTTGAAGAACAGGCAAGGGGGTACACTGAAGCTTTCTTT. V gene TRBV29-1 combines with J gene TRBJ1-1; D possibly corresponds to TRBD1 (6 bases). V was cut by 0 bases and J by 3 bases, with 14 bases left in between. Germline CDR1 is SQVTM and CDR2 is ANQGSEA. The CDR3 consists of 15 residues.

The chain joins TRBV5-1 to TRBJ1-1; 9 bases line up with TRBD1. This CDR3 region has 15 residues. V was clipped by 4 bases and J by 8 bases; unmatched bases: 12. In germline, CDR1 is SGHRS, CDR2 YFSETQ. The CDR3 region is CASSVERQGGEEAFF. The CDR3 nucleotides read TGCGCCAGCAGCGTTGAACGACAGGGGGGCGAAGAAGCTTTCTTT.

The rearrangement links TRBV7-6 to TRBJ1-5, with 9 positions matching TRBD1. The CDR3 has 16 residues. Germline V gene sequence: CDR1 SGHVS, CDR2 FNYEAQ. V lost 5 bases and J lost 3; bases outside the gene matches: 8. This CDR3 reads CASSRGGQGSNQPQHF. The CDR3 region has the DNA TGTGCCAGCAGCCGAGGAGGACAGGGGTCCAATCAGCCCCAGCATTTT.

This clone was detected a few times. The chain combines TRBV10-2 with TRBJ1-3, with 7 bases fitting TRBD1. The CDR3 loop spans 18 amino acids. The germline CDR1 and CDR2 sequences are WSHSY and SAAADI. V gave up 2 bases and J gave up 0 bases; unmatched junction bases: 10. The CDR3 DNA is TGCGCCAGCAGTGAGACCCTGACAGGGCCGTTCTCTGGAAACACCATATATTTT. Protein: CASSETLTGPFSGNTIYF.

The chain couples TRBV2 to TRBJ1-4; no clear D. Germline-derived CDR1 and CDR2 are SNHLY and FYNNEI. The CDR3 runs to 14 residues. V lost 7 bases and J 8 bases, leaving 17 bases between the germline ends. CDR3 sequence: CASTEGPGLEKLFF. CDR3 coding DNA: TGTGCCAGCACCGAAGGTCCAGGATTGGAAAAACTGTTTTTT.

V gene TRBV10-3 combines with J gene TRBJ1-6; TRBD1 might be the D (5 bases). V was cut by 3 bases and J by 7 bases, with 19 bases left in between. Germline CDR1 ENHRY, CDR2 SYGVKD. The CDR3 has 17 amino acids. As DNA, the CDR3 is TGTGCCATCAGTGAAGAGAGGGGCGGGGGGAGGAATTCACCCCTCCACTTT. This translates into CAISEERGGGRNSPLHF.

The chain couples TRBV19 to TRBJ1-1; TRBD1 matches 8 bases. From germline, CDR1 is LNHDA and CDR2 SQIVND (reference sequence). V trimming: 4 bases; J trimming: 1 base; junction bases outside the gene matches: 2. The CDR3 has 14 amino acids. CDR3 in amino acids: CASSTTGGNTEAFF. The CDR3, as DNA: TGTGCCAGTAGTACTACAGGGGGGAACACTGAAGCTTTCTTT.

The chain links TRBV6-1 to TRBJ2-4, with D possibly being TRBD2 (5 bases). CDR1 and CDR2 from the germline V gene are MNHNS and SASEGT. This CDR3 comprises 15 residues. Trimming left V 3 bases short and J 2 bases short, with 11 bases between. CDR3 in DNA: TGTGCCAGCAGTGATTGGGGAGCCACCAAAAACATTCAGTACTTC. Translation gives CASSDWGATKNIQYF.

The chain joins TRBV2 to TRBJ2-3, with 8 bases aligning to TRBD2. Trimming cost V 1 base and J 2 bases; bases outside gene matches: 8. Germline V lookup: CDR1 SNHLY, CDR2 FYNNEI. There are 17 residues in the CDR3. The CDR3 reads CASSEVGAGVNTDTQYF. For the CDR3, the DNA is TGTGCCAGCAGTGAAGTGGGAGCGGGGGTGAACACAGATACGCAGTATTTT.